This entry lists 26 T cell receptor beta chains sequenced from one sample in a study of T-cell memory formation after mild COVID-19. TCRdb itself ran the 5' RACE reads through MiXCR, one entry per CDR3 protein. This sample has about 120,000 distinct CDR3 sequences, with approximately 16% found just once. Sequenced material: PBMCs or a T cell subset sorted from them (not recorded which). All receptors come from an adult woman who had mild COVID-19 (a few samples of this study predate the infection). Cell type and time point are not known.

The V gene is TRBV9, the J gene TRBJ2-7; 10 positions agree with TRBD2. The CDR3 totals 16 residues. J gave up 3 bases and V 2 bases, and 8 bases lay outside the gene matches. CDR1 SGDLS and CDR2 YYNGEE come from the germline V gene. For the CDR3, the DNA is TGTGCCAGCAGCGTCGGGACTAGCGCGTCGTACTACGAGCAGTACTTC. Its protein is CASSVGTSASYYEQYF. Combining the CDR3 with reference TRBV9 and TRBJ2-7 gives the whole variable domain DSGVTQTPKHLITATGQRVTLRCSPRSGDLSVYWYQQSLDQGLQFLIQYYNGEERAKGNILERFSAQQFPDLHSELNLSSLELGDSALYFCASSVGTSASYYEQYFGPGTRLTVT.

The V gene is TRBV3-1, the J gene TRBJ2-3; the D is unclear. Trimming removed 0 bases at V and 0 bases at J, with 7 bases between. The CDR3 loop spans 15 amino acids. Germline V gene data show CDR1 as LGHDT and CDR2 as YNNKEL (reference sequence). As DNA, the CDR3 is TGTGCCAGCAGCCAAGAGTCGGCTAGCACAGATACGCAGTATTTT. Translation: CASSQESASTDTQYF.

This clonotype came up once. The chain couples TRBV15 to TRBJ1-5, with 9 nucleotides matching TRBD1. The germline V gene has CDR1 LNHNV and CDR2 YYDKDF (reference sequence). V trimming: 3 bases; J trimming: 6 bases; junction bases outside the gene matches: 6. CDR3 length: 15 amino acids. CDR3 sequence reads: CATSRDRGKSQPQHF. The CDR3 DNA follows: TGTGCCACCAGCAGGGACAGGGGAAAGAGTCAGCCCCAGCATTTT.

The chain is built from TRBV12-3 or TRBV12-4 and TRBJ2-7, with D maybe TRBD2 (6 bases). The length of the CDR3 is 13 residues. Trimming stripped 5 bases from V and 7 bases from J, with 15 bases between. In DNA, the CDR3 is TGTGCCAGCAGTGGGGACTCCGTGAAGGAGCAGTACTTC. It yields the protein CASSGDSVKEQYF.

This clonotype was detected only a few times. The J gene is TRBJ2-6, the V gene TRBV7-2; tentatively, D is TRBD2 (5 bases). Germline V lookup: CDR1 SGHTA, CDR2 FQGNSA. V lost 5 bases to trimming and J lost 0 bases, with 8 bases between them. The CDR3 length is 15 residues. The DNA of the CDR3 is TGTGCCAGCAGCCCGGGGAGCTCTGGGGCCAACGTCCTGACTTTC. This codes for CASSPGSSGANVLTF. The full variable domain, rest sourced from reference TRBV7-2 and TRBJ2-6, is GAGVSQSPSNKVTEKGKDVELRCDPISGHTALYWYRQSLGQGLEFLIYFQGNSAPDKSGLPSDRFSAERTGGSVSTLTIQRTQQEDSAVYLCASSPGSSGANVLTFGAGSRLTVL.

The CDR3 coding sequence is TGCGCCAGCAGCTTGGCGACCGGGACAGGGGGCACTGAAGCTTTCTTT. Translating gives CASSLATGTGGTEAFF. This sequence joins TRBV5-1 and TRBJ1-1; 11 bases are a match to TRBD1. V gave up 0 bases and J gave up 4 bases; unmatched junction bases: 5. There are 16 residues in the CDR3. The germline V gene encodes CDR1 SGHRS and CDR2 YFSETQ.

Here the CDR3 DNA reads TGTGCCATCAGTGTAGGAGGGGGTTGGGACAATGAGCAGTTCTTC. Encoded protein: CAISVGGGWDNEQFF. This chain joins TRBV10-3 and TRBJ2-1, with D perhaps assigned TRBD1 or TRBD2 (6 bases each). Trimming left V 4 bases short and J 5 bases short, with 15 bases between. The V gene's germline CDR1 is ENHRY and CDR2 SYGVKD. CDR3 length: 15 amino acids.

In its sample, this clonotype was seen a few times. V and J are TRBV9 and TRBJ1-2; a weak D match, TRBD1 (6 bases). This CDR3 contains 16 residues. Trimming cost V 0 bases and J 3 bases, with 15 bases left between them. In germline, CDR1 is SGDLS, CDR2 YYNGEE. The CDR3 reads CASSVGPPGADYGYTF. CDR3 bases: TGTGCCAGCAGCGTAGGTCCCCCGGGGGCGGACTATGGCTACACCTTC.

This clonotype was observed a handful of times. The gene calls are TRBV12-3 or TRBV12-4 and TRBJ2-7; 8 nucleotides match TRBD2. Trimming took 3 bases from V and 2 from J; bases not matched to a gene: 6. CDR3 size: 15 residues. Here the CDR3 DNA reads TGTGCCAGCAGTTTCCCCCCCGGGGGGGCCTACGAGCAGTACTTC. Protein: CASSFPPGGAYEQYF.

The rearrangement uses TRBV27 and TRBJ2-7, with 10 nucleotides matching TRBD1. Germline assignment: CDR1 MNHEY and CDR2 SMNVEV (reference sequence). The CDR3 has 15 residues. V was clipped by 6 bases and J by 1 base; unmatched bases: 6. CDR3 nucleotide sequence: TGTGCCAGCAGACGAGAGGGACAGGGGTCCTACGAGCAGTACTTC. Protein product: CASRREGQGSYEQYF.

The J gene is TRBJ1-3, the V gene TRBV4-2, with TRBD1 as a possible D gene (6 bases). With 2 bases removed from V and 4 bases from J, the gap between germline ends came to 12 bases. The CDR3 sequence is 15 residues long. Germline values: CDR1 LGHNA, CDR2 YNFKEQ. The DNA for the CDR3 is TGTGCCAGCAGCCAACCGGGACACCGCGGAAACACCATATATTTT. Residues: CASSQPGHRGNTIYF.

This clonotype was found a few times. CDR3 amino acids: CASSFFSGANVLTF. The CDR3 DNA reads as TGTGCCAGCAGTTTCTTCTCTGGGGCCAACGTCCTGACTTTC. The chain links TRBV12-3 or TRBV12-4 to TRBJ2-6; D remains unclear. V was pared by 3 bases and J by 0 bases, with 3 bases between. CDR3 length: 14 residues.

In its sample, this clonotype was seen many times. The chain employs TRBV6-1 and TRBJ2-5; unclear D gene. The CDR3 sequence is 12 residues long. Germline assignment: CDR1 MNHNS and CDR2 SASEGT. Trimming took off 1 base at V and 5 bases at J, with 5 bases between the two ends. CDR3 residues: CASSEGWETQYF. The CDR3 nucleotides are TGTGCCAGCAGTGAAGGATGGGAGACCCAGTACTTC.

This clonotype was observed a handful of times. The V gene is TRBV5-1, the J gene TRBJ2-3; the D call may be TRBD1 or TRBD2 (6 bases each). The CDR3 consists of 15 residues. Trimming stripped 3 bases from V and 0 bases from J, with 11 bases between. Germline CDR1 is SGHRS and CDR2 is YFSETQ. CDR3 DNA sequence: TGCGCCAGCAGCTACAGGGAGGCTAGCACAGATACGCAGTATTTT. Its translation is CASSYREASTDTQYF.

The rearrangement uses TRBV4-2 and TRBJ1-4, with a possible D match to TRBD1 (5 bases). Deletions cut 4 bases from V and 13 bases from J, with 13 bases between. The CDR3 length is 12 residues. Germline CDR1 is LGHNA and CDR2 is YNFKEQ. The CDR3 DNA reads TGTGCCAGCAGCCTAGCGGGGGAAGGACTGTTTTTT. The encoded protein is CASSLAGEGLFF.

The rearrangement joins TRBV6-5 to TRBJ1-1; 8 positions match TRBD1. From germline, CDR1 is MNHEY and CDR2 SVGAGI. Trimming removed 2 bases from V and 4 bases from J; junction bases left unmatched: 6. The CDR3 totals 15 residues. The CDR3 nucleotides are TGTGCCAGCAGTTACACCGACAGGGGTAGCACTGAAGCTTTCTTT. This sequence encodes CASSYTDRGSTEAFF.

The rearrangement uses TRBV29-1 and TRBJ2-5; maybe TRBD2 (6 bases). Trimming took off 6 bases at V and 5 bases at J, with 19 bases between the two ends. The V gene's germline CDR1 is SQVTM and CDR2 ANQGSEA. The CDR3 length is 14 residues. The CDR3 protein is CSVDAGLRGETQYF. The CDR3 DNA follows: TGCAGCGTGGACGCGGGACTGCGAGGGGAGACCCAGTACTTC. The full variable domain, in which reference TRBV29-1 and TRBJ2-5 provide the parts outside the CDR3, is SAVISQKPSRDICQRGTSLTIQCQVDSQVTMMFWYRQQPGQSLTLIATANQGSEATYESGFVIDKFPISRPNLTFSTLTVSNMSPEDSSIYLCSVDAGLRGETQYFGPGTRLLVL.

The rearrangement links TRBV7-6 to TRBJ2-5, with D uncertain. Germline V gene data show CDR1 as SGHVS and CDR2 as FNYEAQ. This CDR3 is 14 amino acids long. V was pared by 1 base and J by 3 bases, with 9 bases between. In DNA, the CDR3 is TGTGCCAGCAGCTTAGAAGCAGCAGAAGAGACCCAGTACTTC. Amino acid sequence: CASSLEAAEETQYF.

Only a few counts were recorded for this clonotype. The chain has TRBV5-1 and TRBJ2-1, with D possibly being TRBD1 or TRBD2 (5 bases each). Trimming pared 0 bases from V and 8 bases from J, leaving 15 bases between. Germline CDR1 reads SGHRS; CDR2 reads YFSETQ. This CDR3 is 15 amino acids long. CDR3 sequence: CASSLVWGSGDEQFF. The CDR3 DNA reads TGCGCCAGCAGCTTGGTCTGGGGGTCGGGCGATGAGCAGTTCTTC.

The CDR3 DNA follows: TGCGCCAGCAGCCTTAGACCGATAGGACAGGGGGCGAATCAGCCCCAGCATTTT. Translation: CASSLRPIGQGANQPQHF. V is TRBV5-1 and J is TRBJ1-5; 11 bases align to TRBD1. Germline V gene lookup returns CDR1 SGHRS and CDR2 YFSETQ. The CDR3 contains 18 residues. Trimming removed 4 bases from V and 4 bases from J; junction bases left unmatched: 13.

CDR3: CASSPDRDYQPQHF. The CDR3 bases are TGTGCCAGCAGCCCAGACAGGGATTATCAGCCCCAGCATTTT. The rearrangement links TRBV12-3 or TRBV12-4 to TRBJ1-5; TRBD1 agrees at 7 bases. The length of the CDR3 is 14 residues. With 6 bases clipped from V and 5 bases from J, the junction kept 7 bases outside the gene matches.

The J gene is TRBJ1-2, the V gene TRBV12-3 or TRBV12-4, with D perhaps matching TRBD1 (5 bases). Trimming cost V 4 bases and J 4 bases, with 7 bases left between them. The length of the CDR3 is 12 residues. The CDR3 sequence is CASSYGTYGYTF. CDR3 sequence (DNA): TGTGCCAGCAGTTACGGGACCTATGGCTACACCTTC.

The chain links TRBV6-5 to TRBJ1-5; D perhaps matches TRBD1 (5 bases). The germline V gene has CDR1 MNHEY and CDR2 SVGAGI. The CDR3 has 14 residues. The ends were cut back, 4 bases at V and 6 bases at J, with 13 bases in the middle. The CDR3 DNA reads TGTGCCAGCAGTTCGGGGGTTTCCTCTCAGCCCCAGCATTTT. It is translated as CASSSGVSSQPQHF.

This chain joins TRBV4-2 and TRBJ2-2; 10 nucleotides agree with TRBD2. After removal of 2 bases from V and 6 bases from J, the junction contained 0 bases not matched to a gene. The germline gives CDR1 LGHNA, CDR2 YNFKEQ. The CDR3 extends over 14 amino acids. The CDR3 coding sequence is TGTGCCAGCAGCCAACTAGCGGGGGCCGGGGAGCTGTTTTTT. As protein: CASSQLAGAGELFF.

This clonotype was observed a few times. The V call is TRBV6-5, the J call TRBJ2-2; possibly TRBD1 for D (6 bases). V gave up 9 bases and J gave up 1 base, with 21 bases separating them. The CDR3 sequence is 17 residues long. Germline CDR1 and CDR2: MNHEY and SVGAGI. CDR3: CASTRFSGEGNTGELFF. CDR3 in DNA: TGTGCCAGTACTCGATTTTCAGGGGAAGGGAACACCGGGGAGCTGTTTTTT.

This clonotype turned up a few times. This chain uses TRBV7-7 with TRBJ2-5; TRBD1 matches 9 bases. Losses at the gene ends were 5 bases for V and 5 bases for J; bases not matched to a gene: 6. The germline gives CDR1 SSHAT, CDR2 FNYEAQ (reference sequence). This CDR3 has 14 residues. The DNA for the CDR3 is TGTGCCAGCAGCCAAACCGGGACAGGGGAGACCCAGTACTTC. Its protein is CASSQTGTGETQYF.